This entry is about one T cell receptor (beta chain). Only a few counts were recorded for this clone. Its recognized antigen is unknown. The input lacks base qualities; no much larger clone sits a single base away. This record belongs to a study of shared clonotypes between healthy human individuals (dated by TCRdb to 2020 to 2021). Regarding the study in general: The cohort included three men and a couple of women between 18 and 49 years of age. Per donor, three plates each were used for CD4 naive and CD4 memory, two for CD8 naive, and one for CD8 memory. To estimate repertoire size and how much clonotypes are shared between individuals, the study performed deep sequencing of blood TCR repertoires from about 5 healthy adults. Libraries were prepared and TCR repertoires were sequenced by different laboratories using diverse techniques, in order to increase sequencing depth and limit assay-specific biases. Between about 0.85 and 9.5 billion PBMCs per donor were obtained by leukapheresis.

What the authors observed across the whole study: The genetic and exposure-history diversity represented was limited by the small number of donors. Compared with non-shared clonotypes, the clonotypes found in all four sorted-subset donors had higher generation probabilities. Naive subsets generally had larger estimated clonotype richness than memory subsets did. Rarefaction of sorted-subset datasets indicated incomplete sequencing despite the large sequencing depth. Sampling was restricted to blood, and TCR repertoires in tissues likely differ from the TCR repertoires found in blood. Based on pairwise subsampling, the degree of clonotype sharing among donors was expected to be affected by sequencing depth. Roughly 5% of naive CD4, 3.5% of naive CD8, 2.3% of memory CD4, and about 0.4% of memory CD8 clonotypes were shared across several donors.

Donors were healthy HIV-negative adults with no recently reported acute infections or vaccinations. Every donor was a Caucasian adult living in Nashville, Tennessee, USA. Magnetic negative selection was used to enrich CD4+ T cells, after which naive cells were positively selected on CD45RA and the negative fraction became the memory subset. Blood was obtained by leukapheresis, after which PBMCs were separated by Ficoll-Histopaque density gradient centrifugation and cryopreserved in liquid nitrogen vapor phase. Analytical flow cytometry was used to check the purity and quantity of every magnetically sorted T cell population. Each sorted fraction had its genomic DNA isolated and then quantified by UV absorbance on a Nanodrop 2000c. V has 5 bases trimmed and J has 4 bases trimmed; junction bases matching no gene number 4. The CDR3 goes from the cysteine to the phenylalanine over 15 residues. This entry keeps only the CDR3 DNA: 45 bases, framed from base 1. CDR1 and CDR2 were assigned from the germline V gene (reference sequence) as MNHEY and SMNVEV.

Using the deep immunoSEQ assay, multiplex PCR amplified TCR CDR3 regions from genomic DNA. For each cell subset, the extracted genomic DNA was distributed evenly across all wells of several immunoSEQ 96-well plates, and each plate served as one replicate. For sorted subsets, around 200 ng genomic DNA, equal to 25,000 to 35,000 T cell genomes, was loaded into each replicate PCR. Purified libraries were measured with a Qubit 3.0 fluorometer, size-checked on a Bioanalyzer 2100, and measured again with the KAPA Library Quantification kit. Each immunoSEQ 96-well plate was sequenced on its own single-read 150-cycle Illumina NextSeq 550 flow cell. From the authors' description of their analysis: Because the immunoSEQ output included only junctional sequences and no quality scores, the filtering could not be the same as the filtering used for full-length reads. Sequences were annotated with PyIR, a Python wrapper for IgBLAST v1.9, using IMGT germline references to assign V/J genes and CDR3. Any read was removed if the V/J assignment was weak (E-value above 1e-6), the CDR3 was missing, or the read contained stop codons, out-of-frame junctions, or ambiguous translated residues. V3J clonotypes were defined by identical inferred V gene, J gene, and CDR3 amino acid sequence. To compute the percentage overlap between repertoires, the number of shared unique clonotypes was divided by the size of the smaller repertoire. Three approaches were used to assess repertoire richness: RTK rarefaction, the Chao1 estimator, and Recon v2.1 estimates of unobserved clonotypes. OLGA was used to compute generation probabilities for all TCRbeta clonotypes that the gDNA method yielded from several donors. The table comes from immuneACCESS by way of TCRdb, which keeps in-frame sequences with V and J called. Part of the clones is missing from these tables; in studies checked, under half for an unresolved V gene and the rest for unknown reasons. D and trimming come from the DNA, and the V and J calls and clone size come from that table. The sample records roughly 2.4 million clones, approximately 96% of which are singletons. Of the sample, roughly 0.13% is held by the ten largest clones.

The chain couples TRBV27 to TRBJ2-1; TRBD1 lines up with 11 middle nucleotides. The clonotype originates from a man between 18 and 35 years old in good health. The sample consisted of naive CD4+ T cells sorted from blood. This sample's cell subset or site label indicates: CD45RA+ positively selected. This receptor has the CDR3 CASSPGTGGYNEQFF. The DNA is TGTGCCAGCAGTCCGGGGACAGGGGGTTACAATGAGCAGTTCTTC.